This T cell receptor (beta chain) comes out of a study of identical twins (dated by TCRdb to the mid-2010s). Some background on the complete study: To test whether fetal clonotypes persist, this study deep-sequenced TCR alpha and beta repertoires from monozygotic twins, from unrelated adults of various ages, and from cord blood. To rule out contamination, the twin experiments were replicated at different times with different library preparation protocols.

The paper's findings and limits, for the study overall: The excess sharing between twins in beta out-of-frame sequences was weaker because fewer shared sequences reduced the signal-to-noise ratio. In monozygotic twins, recombination models systematically underestimated out-of-frame TCR alpha sharing, but the models matched the sharing seen between unrelated individuals. Abundant cord blood beta clonotypes carried fewer insertions; young adult naive repertoires showed a weaker similar trend, while memory repertoires showed none. Because the same donors could not be followed over many years, the conclusions relied on cross-sectional statistical analysis. Invariant T cells such as MAIT and iNKT could partly confound zero-insertion analyses, although diverse VJ usage argued against such confounding for most clonotypes. Compared with coincidental sharing between unrelated individuals, an excess of low generation-probability sequences was observed among out-of-frame TCR alpha sequences shared between twins.

Only healthy Caucasian donors were included. The twin cohort consisted of three pairs of female monozygotic twins, all aged roughly 18 to 29 years. The RNA used for TCR libraries was isolated from peripheral blood mononuclear cells. The CDR1 and CDR2 encoded by the germline V gene are SGDLS and YYNGEE. V is shortened by 0 bases, J by 7 bases, and the region joining them spans 17 bases. The cysteine opens and the phenylalanine closes a CDR3 of 15 amino acids. The kept DNA is CDR3 alone, 45 bases in frame from the first base. This clonotype showed up just a few times. Its binding antigen is unknown. Base-call qualities are not available, and no considerably larger clone is one nucleotide away. Library construction relied on 5' RACE. The listed sequencing device is Illumina HiSeq 2000. Template switching added a universal primer binding site, and the final cDNA carried a unique molecular identifier that allowed TCR cDNA molecules to be counted accurately. First-strand cDNA for TCR alpha and beta chains was synthesized from specific primers in the conserved constant-segment region. To control for contamination, every cDNA library carried two barcodes: a SMART-Mk sample barcode plus Illumina barcodes. Two successive PCR steps introduced TruSeq adapter sequences along with Illumina sample barcodes. TCR alpha and beta cDNA libraries were sequenced on the Illumina HiSeq platform with custom primers. Under the source paper's analysis protocol: MiGEC was used to process raw reads and extract unique molecular identifiers, and MiXCR was used to find CDR3 positions. Recombination models were inferred per individual with the repgenHMM and IGoR tools using an EM algorithm. Shared clonotype analysis was performed with the tcR package in R, normalizing sharing by the product of cloneset sizes. To study raw recombination without the effects of thymic and clonal selection, out-of-frame nonproductive sequences were analyzed. TCRdb itself trimmed the public reads at Q25 with fastp, ran MiXCR and retained productive beta chains. Entries that share a CDR3 protein sequence are merged under the most common genes and DNA. TCRdb assigned the V and J calls; the authors' analysis was not used. The table for this sample lists 690,000 or so distinct CDR3 sequences; less than 10% of them were counted only once. The top ten clonotypes cover approximately 0.89% of the sample.

This sample was shared with a second study, whose subject was yellow fever vaccine responses in identical twins. Per the second study: The authors reported that the T cell response to vaccination in identical twins appeared partly convergent and partly personalized. In the study, vaccine-responding T cell clones were precisely tracked in identical twins.

The rearrangement joined TRBV9 to TRBJ2-7; possibly the D gene is TRBD2, per 5 matching bases. This sequence originates from a woman younger than 35 in good health. Sequencing used PBMCs. The nucleotide sequence reads as follows: TGTGCCAGCAGCGTAGAAGGGTGGGGAGTCGGGGAGCAGTACTTC. Its protein is CASSVEGWGVGEQYF.